Described below is a single T cell receptor beta chain sequence and its context. Both peripheral blood and punch biopsies of lesional scalp skin were obtained from patients who had alopecia areata. The authors sorted CD4+ and CD8+ T cells from PBMCs. This record belongs to a study of CD8+ T cells in alopecia areata. Background on the study: Tofacitinib administration to treated patients was oral, at 5 to 10 mg twice daily.

Between the trimmed V and J ends, which lost 1 base and 8 bases, there was a span of 7 bases. Germline values: CDR1 MGHDK, CDR2 SYGVNS. This CDR3 has 12 residues. Investigators isolated RNA and reverse transcribed it into cDNA to act as the sequencing template. TCRdb's copy holds only in-frame clones and misses some; the assay was immunoSEQ multiplex PCR. Counted here are about 200,000 clones, around 62% occurring once; the ten biggest clones make up under 0.5%. The material sequenced was CD4+ T cells sorted from blood, taken at week 0. The sequence was obtained from a human donor with alopecia areata. V usage is TRBV25-1 and J usage is TRBJ2-3; the D is unclear. The CDR3 DNA reads TGTGCCAGCAGTGAATCCAGGAGTACGCAGTATTTT. Its protein product is CASSESRSTQYF.